Below are 19 T cell receptor beta chains sequenced from a single sample in a study of tumor-infiltrating lymphocytes in primary liver carcinoma. The blood RNA (from unsorted whole blood) was obtained, and germline DNA was also extracted. Starting from roughly 0.5 ug of total RNA, TCR beta cDNA was produced with a primer in the constant region. What produced the TCR beta libraries was three nested multiplex PCR rounds using slightly modified ARM-PCR. The study ran its first two PCR rounds for approximately 11 cycles each, using TRBV1-TRBV30 forward primers and a C-beta reverse primer. In TCRdb, the multiplex PCR reads were re-called with MiXCR into one record per CDR3 protein. Here the sample spans approximately 330,000 distinct CDR3 sequences, less than 65% being singletons. What was sequenced was peripheral blood. The source is a man aged 35 to 55 with primary liver carcinoma and hepatitis B virus infection.

With respect to this clonotype: An end of the junction differs from the germline gene, which may be a read error. The J gene is TRBJ2-1, the V gene TRBV7-9; 8 nucleotides agree with TRBD2. The CDR3 covers 20 residues. Germline lookup yields CDR1 SEHNR and CDR2 FQNEAQ (reference sequence). Here the CDR3 reads CASILFTLTPTPGGDNEQFF. For the CDR3, the DNA is TGTGCCAGCATCTTATTCACCCTAACCCCTACGCCGGGAGGGGACAATGAGCAGTTCTTC.

Concerning this clonotype: A much larger clone differs from this one at a single base, so this may be a read error. V is TRBV6-1 and J is TRBJ1-5; D not certain. Deletions cut 6 bases from V and 4 bases from J, with 10 bases between. CDR3 length: 13 amino acids. Germline V gene data show CDR1 as MNHNS and CDR2 as SASEGT. DNA for the CDR3: TGTGCCAGCAGGGAAACCAAAAATCAGCCCCAGCATTTT. This sequence encodes CASRETKNQPQHF.

A remark on this clonotype: As the CDR3 is not closed by the conserved phenylalanine or tryptophan, this likely results from a read error. CDR3 in amino acids: CSTGGSPYNEQFY. The CDR3 DNA sequence: TGCAGCACAGGCGGGAGTCCATACAATGAGCAGTTCTAC. V and J are TRBV29-1 and TRBJ2-1; 7 nucleotides agree with TRBD2. V was pared by 8 bases and J by 4 bases, with 8 bases of the junction left unmatched. Germline V gene lookup returns CDR1 SQVTM and CDR2 ANQGSEA. The CDR3 extends over 13 amino acids.

This clonotype showed up many times. The chain couples TRBV11-2 to TRBJ2-7, with 10 bases identical to TRBD2. The CDR3 sequence is 17 residues long. Germline CDR1 reads SGHAT; CDR2 reads FQNNGV. The trim removed 5 bases at V and 5 bases at J, leaving 15 bases unmatched. CDR3 residues: CASSQPGLAGVFHEQYF. DNA for the CDR3: TGTGCCAGCAGCCAACCGGGTCTAGCGGGAGTGTTCCACGAGCAGTACTTC.

Turning to this clonotype: Relative to the germline gene, one junction end is altered; a read error may explain this. The chain combines TRBV11-1 with TRBJ2-7, with D possibly being TRBD1 (6 bases). The CDR3 totals 15 residues. Germline V lookup: CDR1 SGHAT, CDR2 FQDESV (reference sequence). In DNA form, the CDR3 reads TGTGCCAGCAGCAGTGTCCAACAGGGCTCCTACAAGCAGTACTTC. It specifies CASSSVQQGSYKQYF.

For this clonotype: A read error may produce the germline difference seen at one junction end. The chain recombines TRBV4-3 with TRBJ1-2; TRBD1 might be the D (6 bases). The CDR3 loop spans 17 amino acids. Per germline, CDR1 LGHNA and CDR2 YSLEER. The chain's CDR3 is CASSQEPTGTTYYDYTF. In DNA, the CDR3 is TGCGCCAGCAGCCAAGAGCCAACAGGGACTACCTACTATGACTACACCTTC.

The J gene is TRBJ1-2, the V gene TRBV12-3 or TRBV12-4; D unclear. The CDR3 contains 15 residues. V was clipped by 8 bases and J by 7 bases, with 23 bases between them. The CDR3 nucleotides are TGTGCCAGCTGCAAGTTGGCAGACCTCCGGGGTGGCTACACCTTC. Translated: CASCKLADLRGGYTF.

As to this clonotype: One junction end does not reproduce the germline sequence, and a read error may be involved. The V and J genes are TRBV11-2 and TRBJ2-4; D perhaps matches TRBD1 (6 bases). Per germline, CDR1 SGHAT and CDR2 FQNNGV. The CDR3 extends over 14 amino acids. This CDR3 reads CTSSFDRLKNVQYF. CDR3 DNA: TGTACCAGCAGCTTCGACAGGCTCAAAAACGTTCAGTACTTC.

Of note for this clonotype: A much larger clone lies a single base off, so this may be a read error. J is TRBJ2-7 and V is TRBV5-5, with TRBD1 identical over 7 bases. CDR1 is SGHKS and CDR2 is YYEKEE in the germline V gene (reference sequence). The J segment lost 1 base and the V segment lost 2 bases, leaving 9 bases of the junction unmatched. This CDR3 comprises 16 residues. The DNA of the CDR3 is TGTGCCAGCAGCTTCCGGACAGGCATTAATTCCTACGAGCAGTACTTC. Translation gives CASSFRTGINSYEQYF.

To note about this clonotype: The CDR3 carries no conserved terminal phenylalanine or tryptophan, so it likely arises from a read error. The chain links TRBV11-2 to TRBJ2-7; D unclear. The CDR3 is made up of 14 amino acids. Trimming removed 5 bases at V and 6 bases at J, with 17 bases between. CDR1 is SGHAT, CDR2 FQNNGV, per germline. As DNA, the CDR3 is TGTGCCAGCAGCCTATATATAGGGTGGATCGAGCAGTACCTC. Amino acids: CASSLYIGWIEQYL.

Regarding this clonotype: Given a much more abundant clone one base away, this may be a read error. The chain uses TRBV6-6 and TRBJ2-7, with D tentatively TRBD2 (5 bases). The CDR3 sequence is 16 residues long. Trimming removed 1 base at V and 6 bases at J, with 19 bases between. Per germline, CDR1 MNHNY and CDR2 SVGAGI (reference sequence). CDR3 in amino acids: CASSYLASRRRPEQYF. The CDR3 DNA is TGTGCCAGCAGTTACTTGGCTAGCAGGCGAAGGCCCGAGCAGTACTTC.

Details on this clonotype: The junction departs from the called germline gene at one end, perhaps through a read error. The chain uses TRBV11-2 and TRBJ2-1; 7 bases line up with TRBD2. This CDR3 spans 17 amino acids. CDR1 SGHAT and CDR2 FQNNGV come from the germline V gene. Written as DNA, the CDR3 is TGTGTCAGCAGCTTAGCTCCCCCGGGACTACTTTACAATGAGCAGTTCTTC. Translation gives CVSSLAPPGLLYNEQFF.

This clonotype was found once. The conserved phenylalanine or tryptophan is not found at the CDR3 terminus, so this likely reflects a read error. The chain has TRBV11-2 and TRBJ2-3; no clear D gene. The CDR3 length is 16 residues. Per germline, CDR1 SGHAT and CDR2 FQNNGV. Between the trimmed V and J ends, which lost 2 bases and 4 bases, there was a span of 16 bases. CDR3 sequence: CASSLKVALYPDTQYS. The CDR3 DNA is TGTGCCAGCAGCTTAAAGGTTGCCCTCTATCCAGATACGCAGTATTCT.

The genes are TRBV28 and TRBJ2-5; possible D gene TRBD1, 6 bases. Trimming pared 3 bases from V and 3 bases from J, leaving 17 bases between. CDR1 is MDHEN and CDR2 is SYDVKM in the germline V gene. This CDR3 has 16 residues. The CDR3 protein is CASSFVVSGAKETQYF. The CDR3 nucleotides read TGTGCCAGCAGTTTCGTCGTGTCAGGGGCAAAAGAGACCCAGTACTTC.

This clonotype was observed a single time. An end of the junction does not agree with germline; a read error may underlie this. The chain combines TRBV6-5 with TRBJ2-1; TRBD2 might be the D (5 bases). CDR1 and CDR2 (germline): MNHEY, SVGAGI. The length of the CDR3 is 14 residues. CDR3 sequence: CVSCYNRGNNEQFF. DNA for the CDR3: TGTGTCAGCTGTTACAACCGGGGAAACAATGAGCAGTTCTTC.

This clonotype was observed many times. The chain recombines TRBV4-1 with TRBJ2-3; no clear D. With 4 bases removed from V and 0 bases from J, the gap between germline ends came to 8 bases. The CDR3 extends over 14 amino acids. CDR1 is MGHRA and CDR2 is YSYEKL in the germline V gene. The CDR3 spells CASSRRTSTDTQYF. CDR3 in DNA: TGCGCCAGCAGCCGCCGTACTAGCACAGATACGCAGTATTTT.

The chain combines TRBV24-1 with TRBJ2-1, with D perhaps being TRBD1 or TRBD2 (6 bases each). V lost 2 bases and J 10 bases, leaving 14 bases between the germline ends. The CDR3 totals 14 residues. Germline CDR1 is KGHDR and CDR2 is SFDVKD. CDR3 region: CATSDYSGGEEQFF. The CDR3 DNA reads TGTGCCACCAGTGATTATTCCGGGGGCGAGGAGCAGTTCTTC.

Note on this clonotype: With a much larger clone just one base away, this may be a read error. J is TRBJ1-5 and V is TRBV6-5; D is undetermined. V was cut by 4 bases and J by 2 bases, with 9 bases left in between. Germline-derived CDR1 and CDR2 are MNHEY and SVGAGI. The CDR3 is made up of 14 amino acids. The CDR3 loop reads CASSSRQGNQPQHF. CDR3 DNA: TGTGCCAGCAGTTCCAGACAAGGCAATCAGCCCCAGCATTTT.

There are many counts of this clonotype. V is TRBV4-1 and J is TRBJ2-3; possibly TRBD2 for D (7 bases). V shed 1 base and J shed 0 bases, with 14 bases lying between them. Germline CDR1 MGHRA, CDR2 YSYEKL. This CDR3 is built from 17 residues. CDR3 DNA sequence: TGCGCCAGCAGCCAAGCTCCCCCGGGGGGCAGCACAGATACGCAGTATTTT. It encodes CASSQAPPGGSTDTQYF.